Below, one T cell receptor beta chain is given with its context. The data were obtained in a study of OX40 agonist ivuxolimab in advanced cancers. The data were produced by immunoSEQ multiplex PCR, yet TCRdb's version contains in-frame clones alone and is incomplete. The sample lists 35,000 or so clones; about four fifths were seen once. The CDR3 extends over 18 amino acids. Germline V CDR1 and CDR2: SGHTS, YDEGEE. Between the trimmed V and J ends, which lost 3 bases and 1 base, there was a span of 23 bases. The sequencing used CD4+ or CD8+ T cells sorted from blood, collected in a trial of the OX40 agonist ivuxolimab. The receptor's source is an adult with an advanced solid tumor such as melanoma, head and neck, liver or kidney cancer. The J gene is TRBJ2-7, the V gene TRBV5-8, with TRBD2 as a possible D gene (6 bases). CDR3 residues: CASSWGVIVQDTSYEQYF. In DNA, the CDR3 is TGTGCCAGCAGCTGGGGGGTTATTGTTCAGGACACTTCCTACGAGCAGTACTTC.